These T cell receptor beta chains were read from a single sample in a study of T cell repertoires in cytomegalovirus infection. Using its own MiXCR run on the reads, TCRdb lists one record per CDR3 protein. The sample consists of hundreds of thousands of distinct CDR3 sequences, roughly 33% of them appearing once. The antigens of these receptors remain unknown. The specimen comprised cultured PBMCs, sampled from culture after CMV antigen stimulation. Receptors originate from a human donor in good health (CMV status not recorded). Some clones in this sample may be carry-over from other donors' samples. CDR3s include the opening cysteine and the closing phenylalanine or tryptophan. A D gene is named only where the DNA matches it firmly. Clone size is given for some rows only: seen once, a few or many times, or a class if the clone is expanded.

V gene	clone size	J gene	D gene	CDR3 DNA	CDR3 protein
TRBV20-1	-	TRBJ1-4	-	TGCAGTGCTAGAAACCCTGGGGGTTATGGTGAAAAACTGTTTTTT	CSARNPGGYGEKLFF
TRBV7-2	few	TRBJ2-2	TRBD2	TGTGCCAGCAGCTGGGGGGGAGGAGACACCGGGGAGCTGTTTTTT	CASSWGGGDTGELFF
TRBV7-2	many	TRBJ2-7	-	TGTGCCAGCAGCCCCAGAAGGAGTCTCTACGAGCAGTACTTC	CASSPRRSLYEQYF
TRBV4-2	-	TRBJ2-5	-	TGTGCCAGCAGCCAAGGAATAGGACGGCCGGAGACCCAGTACTTC	CASSQGIGRPETQYF
TRBV7-8	many	TRBJ2-5	-	TGTGCCAGCAGCTTTGATGTAGGCTCTCTAGGGACCCAGTACTTC	CASSFDVGSLGTQYF
TRBV6-5	few	TRBJ2-1	-	TGTGCCAGCAGTTCCCGGACGACTTCCTACAATGAGCAGTTCTTC	CASSSRTTSYNEQFF
TRBV7-8	many	TRBJ2-4	-	TGTGCCAGCAGCTTAGCGCCCCGTAAGGGCGTCGGGCACATAGCCAAAAACATTCAGTACTTC	CASSLAPRKGVGHIAKNIQYF
TRBV6-5	-	TRBJ2-7	TRBD1	TGTGCCAGCAGTGGCCGGGACAGGTACTATAACGAGCAGTACTTC	CASSGRDRYYNEQYF
TRBV7-6	few	TRBJ2-7	-	TGTGCCAGCAGCTTATTGGGCTATCCCTACGAGCAGTACTTC	CASSLLGYPYEQYF
TRBV3-1	-	TRBJ1-1	TRBD1	TGTGCCAGCAGCCAGACGGAGACAGGGACGGCTTTCTTT	CASSQTETGTAFF
TRBV7-6	-	TRBJ2-5	-	TGTGCCAGCAGCTCGAGGGAAGAAGCGGAGACCCAGTACTTC	CASSSREEAETQYF
TRBV2	-	TRBJ2-5	-	TGTGCCAGCAGCGGGGCGGCGGGAGAGACCCAGTACTTC	CASSGAAGETQYF
TRBV12-3/TRBV12-4	-	TRBJ1-4	TRBD1	TGTGCCAGCACTTCACTTCCGGGACAGGGGGCTCAAAAACTGTTTTTT	CASTSLPGQGAQKLFF
TRBV7-6	-	TRBJ2-1	TRBD2	TGTGCCAGCAGCTTAGAGGCTGCGGGAGGGCCGTTTTACAATGAGCAGTTCTTC	CASSLEAAGGPFYNEQFF
TRBV4-2	few	TRBJ2-5	-	TGTGCCAGCAGCCTAGAGGGGGTGGAAGAGACCCAGTACTTC	CASSLEGVEETQYF
TRBV7-2	many	TRBJ2-1	-	TGTGCCAGCAGCTTAGTATTGGCTGAGCAGTTCTTC	CASSLVLAEQFF
TRBV7-9	-	TRBJ1-1	TRBD1	TGTGCCAGCAGCCCCCGGGACAGGGGCCGAACTGAAGCTTTCTTT	CASSPRDRGRTEAFF
TRBV7-2	few	TRBJ1-3	-	TGTGCCAGCAGTGGGATCAGGGCGAGCTCTGGAAACACCATATATTTT	CASSGIRASSGNTIYF
TRBV18	-	TRBJ2-7	TRBD1	TGTGCCAGCTCGGAACCGGGACAGGGGGCCTACGAGCAGTACTTC	CASSEPGQGAYEQYF
TRBV5-4	-	TRBJ1-1	TRBD1	TGTGCCAGCACCTGGGGGGTTAATCCGGGACAGGGGCCTGCTGGAGCTTTCTTT	CASTWGVNPGQGPAGAFF
TRBV7-9	-	TRBJ2-5	-	TGTGCCAGCAGTTGGTGGGGAGGCGGGAACCCGTACCAAGAGACCCAGTACTTC	CASSWWGGGNPYQETQYF
TRBV4-1	-	TRBJ1-5	-	TGCGCCAGCAGCCAAGATGTGTTCAGGGTCGGGCTCAATCAGCCCCAGCATTTT	CASSQDVFRVGLNQPQHF
TRBV7-2	many	TRBJ1-1	-	TGTGCCAGCAGCTCCGGGGCCTACACTGAAGCTTTCTTT	CASSSGAYTEAFF
TRBV7-9	-	TRBJ1-1	-	TGTGCCAGCAGCTTAGGCGACTTTCAGGCTTTCTTT	CASSLGDFQAFF
TRBV6-2/TRBV6-3	-	TRBJ2-5	-	TGTGCCAGCAGTAAGGCGTCGGTCCCAGGGACCCAGTACTTC	CASSKASVPGTQYF
TRBV24-1	-	TRBJ2-4	-	TGTGCCACCAGTGAAAAGGACGGTTTAGCCAAAAACATTCAGTACTTC	CATSEKDGLAKNIQYF
TRBV12-3/TRBV12-4	-	TRBJ1-6	-	TGTGCCACCCATCGGGGCGATCGGCGGCTTAATTCACCCCTCCACTTT	CATHRGDRRLNSPLHF
TRBV10-3	-	TRBJ1-4	-	TGTGCCACCCACGGGTCAGGCCCCGCGGGGGAACTGTTTTTT	CATHGSGPAGELFF
TRBV6-8	-	TRBJ2-4	-	TGTGCCAGCAGACGGACTCTTTTAAACATTCAGTACTTC	CASRRTLLNIQYF
TRBV7-2	-	TRBJ2-3	TRBD1	TGTGCCAGCAGATCCACCGGGACAGGGTATCCAGATACGCAGTATTTT	CASRSTGTGYPDTQYF
TRBV28	-	TRBJ1-1	-	TGTGCCAGCAGTTTATTGCATGGGAGGTTGGACACTGAAGCTTTCTTT	CASSLLHGRLDTEAFF
TRBV7-9	-	TRBJ2-2	TRBD2	TGTGCCAGCAGCCGGGCATTAGCGGGAGTCATGAACACCGGGGAGCTGTTTTTT	CASSRALAGVMNTGELFF
TRBV20-1	few	TRBJ2-3	TRBD1	TGCAGTGCTAAGGCCGCTGGACAGGGTGCAGGTACGCAGTATTTT	CSAKAAGQGAGTQYF
TRBV15	-	TRBJ2-7	-	TGTGCCACCAGCAACCTTCCGGGTAGAATGGGCGAGCAGTACTTC	CATSNLPGRMGEQYF
TRBV6-6	-	TRBJ1-5	TRBD1	TGTGCCAGCCGGCCGGGGACAGGGCCTACTCAGCCCCAGCATTTT	CASRPGTGPTQPQHF
TRBV7-6	many	TRBJ1-5	-	TGTGCCAGCAGCCCACAGGGAGACAATCAGCCCCAGCATTTT	CASSPQGDNQPQHF
TRBV27	few	TRBJ1-4	TRBD1	TGTGCCAGCCTGATTGACAGGGCCCTAACTAATGAAAAACTGTTTTTT	CASLIDRALTNEKLFF
TRBV7-9	many	TRBJ2-7	TRBD2	TGTGCCAGCAGCACGCAGGCTAGCGGGGGGCTCTACGAGCAGTACTTC	CASSTQASGGLYEQYF
TRBV4-2	-	TRBJ2-5	TRBD2	TGTGCCAGCAGCCAAGACTCTCGACTAGCGGGAGGGCAAGAGACCCAGTACTTC	CASSQDSRLAGGQETQYF
TRBV28	once	TRBJ2-5	TRBD2	TGTGCCAGCAAAGCGGGGGGGCCGGAGACCCAGTACTTC	CASKAGGPETQYF
TRBV10-3	-	TRBJ1-2	TRBD1	TGTGCCATCAGTGAGTCCCGGGACAGGGGTCTTCGCTACACCTTC	CAISESRDRGLRYTF
TRBV19	many	TRBJ1-6	-	TGTGCCAGTAGTATCGGCGGGCTGGATTCACCCCTCCACTTT	CASSIGGLDSPLHF
TRBV19	few	TRBJ2-5	TRBD1	TGTGCCAGTAGGACCGGGACAGGGGCGGAGGAGACCCAGTACTTC	CASRTGTGAEETQYF
TRBV5-5	few	TRBJ2-6	-	TGTGCCAGCAGCTTAATAGCTGGGGCCAACGTCCTGACTTTC	CASSLIAGANVLTF
TRBV7-8	many	TRBJ2-1	-	TGTGCCAGCTCTAGGGCACGGCTCTCCTACAATGAGCAGTTCTTC	CASSRARLSYNEQFF
TRBV2	-	TRBJ1-5	-	TGTGCCAGCAGTGAAGGGCTGTGGAGTGAGGATCAGCCCCAGCATTTT	CASSEGLWSEDQPQHF
TRBV2	-	TRBJ2-7	TRBD2	TGTGCCAGCGTGATCGGACTAGCGGCTCACTTC	CASVIGLAAHF
TRBV4-1	few	TRBJ1-2	TRBD1	TGCGCCAGCAGCCAAGGGATCGGGACAGACTATGGCTACACCTTC	CASSQGIGTDYGYTF
TRBV28	few	TRBJ1-6	TRBD1	TGTGCCAGCAGTTTAGGAGGGACAGGTGCTTCACCCCTCCACTTT	CASSLGGTGASPLHF